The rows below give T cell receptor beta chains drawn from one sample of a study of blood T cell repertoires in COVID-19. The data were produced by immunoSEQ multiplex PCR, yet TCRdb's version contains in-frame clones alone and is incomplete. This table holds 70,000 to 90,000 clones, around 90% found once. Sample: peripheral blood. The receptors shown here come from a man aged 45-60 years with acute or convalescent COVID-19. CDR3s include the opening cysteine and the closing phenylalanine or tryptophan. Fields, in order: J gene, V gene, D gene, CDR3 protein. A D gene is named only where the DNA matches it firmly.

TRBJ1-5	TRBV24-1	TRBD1	CATSDPGTVRPQHF
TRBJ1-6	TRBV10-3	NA	CATQQGSYNSPLHF
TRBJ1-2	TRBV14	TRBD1	CASSETGGFGYTF
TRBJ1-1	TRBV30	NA	CAWSIGGADTEAFF
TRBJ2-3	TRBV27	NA	CASSLQVTDTQYF
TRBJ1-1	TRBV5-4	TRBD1	CASSRDSSEAFF
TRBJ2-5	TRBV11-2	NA	CASSLNSRETQYF
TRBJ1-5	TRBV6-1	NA	CASSEIFGGQPQHF
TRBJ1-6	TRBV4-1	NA	CASSPGHFNSPLHF
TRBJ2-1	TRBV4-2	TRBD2	CASSPRASGGNEQFF
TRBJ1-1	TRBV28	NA	CASSLLPRAGTEAFF
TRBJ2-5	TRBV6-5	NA	CASSYSTGHGGETQYF
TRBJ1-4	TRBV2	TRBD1	CASSLRQGAEKLFF
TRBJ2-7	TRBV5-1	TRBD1	CASSQGQARGEQYF
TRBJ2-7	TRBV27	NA	CASRPPGHPYEQYF
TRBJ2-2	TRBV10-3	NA	CAIMGNGAGDNTGELFF
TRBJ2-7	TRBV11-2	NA	CASSLASSYEQYF
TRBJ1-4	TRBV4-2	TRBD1	CASSQGDRDNEKLFF
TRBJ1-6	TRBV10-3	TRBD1	CAISESGQGNSPLHF
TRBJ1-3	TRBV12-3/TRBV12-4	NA	CASSPPGLVSVYF
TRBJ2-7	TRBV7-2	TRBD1	CASSVDRGPYEQYF
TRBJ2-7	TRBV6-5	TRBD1	CASSTGQGIAQYF
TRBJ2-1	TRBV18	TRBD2	CASSPGGGSVNEQFF
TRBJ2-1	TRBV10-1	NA	CASSDSSVAYYNEQFF
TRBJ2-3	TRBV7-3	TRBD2	CASSSFSSGGDTDTQYF
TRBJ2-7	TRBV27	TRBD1	CASSGTGVYEQYF
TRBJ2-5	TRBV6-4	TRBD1	CASSDLTGTGGAETQYF
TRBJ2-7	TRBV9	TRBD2	CASSAREGPYEQYF
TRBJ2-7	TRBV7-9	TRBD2	CASSLGLAGGRDDPLEQYF
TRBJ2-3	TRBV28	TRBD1	CASTKGQGITDTQYF
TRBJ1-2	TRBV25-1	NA	CASSDGGRASYGYTF
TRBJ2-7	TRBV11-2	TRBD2	CASSLGGNEQYF
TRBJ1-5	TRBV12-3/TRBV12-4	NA	CASSRQISQPQHF
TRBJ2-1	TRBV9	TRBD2	CASSYLAGGYNEQFF
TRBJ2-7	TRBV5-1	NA	CASSLTGREQYF
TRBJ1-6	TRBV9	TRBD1	CASSTGTGGSPLHF
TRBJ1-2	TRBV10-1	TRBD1	CARINMNRGKGLNYGYTF
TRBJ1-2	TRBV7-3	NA	CASSLNGGDYGYTF
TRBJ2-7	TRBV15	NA	CATSRLESEQYF
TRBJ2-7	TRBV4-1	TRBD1	CASSQDRTFSYEQYF
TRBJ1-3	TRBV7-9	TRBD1	CASSLAGGLGNTIYF
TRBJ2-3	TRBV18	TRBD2	CASSPVTSGGTDTQYF
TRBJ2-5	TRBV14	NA	CASSQDGVTGRADF
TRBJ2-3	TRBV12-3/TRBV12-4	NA	CASSRDTQYF
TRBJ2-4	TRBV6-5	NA	CASRSLGVAKNIQYF
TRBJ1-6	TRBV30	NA	CAWSVPWGVGNSPLHF
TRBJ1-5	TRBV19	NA	CASTLGDNQPQHF
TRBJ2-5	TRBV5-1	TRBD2	CASSFERGGGETQYF
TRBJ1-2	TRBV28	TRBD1	CASSLQGRWGYTF
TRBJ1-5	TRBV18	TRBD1	CASSQTGGNQPQHF
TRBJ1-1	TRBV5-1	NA	CASSLAGNAEAFF
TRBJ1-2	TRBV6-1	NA	CASSEPDGNYRYTF
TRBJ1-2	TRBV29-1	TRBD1	CSVAGRGTDSNYGYTF
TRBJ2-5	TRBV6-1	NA	CASSEQARETQYF